The entry below describes one T cell receptor (beta chain). Its specific antigen is unknown. Base qualities were left out, and no much larger clone turns up one base away. The time point label, as the study defines it: baseline, week 1 (first vaccination visit). Explained via the paper, the treatment or condition label denotes: pre-vaccination baseline after standard-of-care therapy. Donors had newly diagnosed WHO grade 3 or 4 IDH1-mutant astrocytomas with loss of nuclear ATRX. The samples were drawn from NOA16, a multicentre, single-arm, open-label phase I trial in Germany that tested a mutant IDH1 peptide vaccine in humans for the first time. Visit V03 blood draws served as the baseline sample for immunogenicity testing. Genomic DNA for TCRB sequencing was extracted from EDTA blood using the DNeasy Blood and Tissue Kit. The data derive from a study of a mutant IDH1 vaccine in newly diagnosed glioma listed by TCRdb under 2021. Regarding the complete study: Of the approximately 30 treated patients, 62.5% were male and about 40% were female, and a mean age of around 40 years was recorded. For exploratory analyses, under 30 treated patients had longitudinal TCRB deep sequencing done wherever samples were available. Before enrollment, patients had received standard therapy of radiotherapy alone, temozolomide alone, or radiochemotherapy with temozolomide; most received the combination. Peripheral blood samples were drawn at six visits, namely V03 (baseline), V05, V07, V10, V12 and V13.

Overall study outcomes, separate from this receptor: It was noted by the authors that analyses of patient blood samples could not be reproduced owing to sample limitations. Across multiple MHC alleles, vaccine-induced immune responses were seen in around 94% of patients. No apparent relationship was observed between pseudoprogression and alterations in the top peripheral T cell clonotypes detected by TCRB sequencing. Selection of PBMC samples for TCRB deep sequencing was based on availability.

The library relied on the immunoSEQ multiplex PCR assay. Following the manufacturer's protocol, the hsTCRB Kit was used to amplify rearranged TCR beta chain sequences. Sequencing of TCRB libraries was carried out on an Illumina MiSeq. Per the original workflow: The kit vendor's proprietary platform handled demultiplexing, trimming and gene mapping. The clones in this table, taken by TCRdb from immuneACCESS, are in-frame only. Not every clone is retained; where verified, under half of the shortfall comes from an unresolved V gene, and the cause of the rest is unknown. The V and J calls and clone size were taken over from that table, and D and trimming were inferred from the DNA. Recorded for this sample are 30,000 to 40,000 clones; roughly 92% of them occurred a single time. Over 15% of the sample is taken by the ten largest. Here the sequenced sample was PBMCs, taken from a glioma patient treated with radiotherapy, temozolomide or both. This sequence originates from a man aged 18-30 years with glioma.

The DNA is TGTGCCAGCAGCCCCGGGAGGGGACTCGAGCAGTACTTC. It translates as CASSPGRGLEQYF. The rearranged chain carries TRBV6-6 and TRBJ2-7; 8 middle bases align to TRBD2. The V end gives up 6 bases and the J end 6 bases, leaving 7 bases in the junction not matched to a gene. CDR1 and CDR2 are read off the germline V gene (reference sequence) as MNHNY and SVGAGI. The CDR3, from cysteine to phenylalanine, totals 13 residues. The sequence is cut down to CDR3 DNA, 39 bases in frame from base 1.